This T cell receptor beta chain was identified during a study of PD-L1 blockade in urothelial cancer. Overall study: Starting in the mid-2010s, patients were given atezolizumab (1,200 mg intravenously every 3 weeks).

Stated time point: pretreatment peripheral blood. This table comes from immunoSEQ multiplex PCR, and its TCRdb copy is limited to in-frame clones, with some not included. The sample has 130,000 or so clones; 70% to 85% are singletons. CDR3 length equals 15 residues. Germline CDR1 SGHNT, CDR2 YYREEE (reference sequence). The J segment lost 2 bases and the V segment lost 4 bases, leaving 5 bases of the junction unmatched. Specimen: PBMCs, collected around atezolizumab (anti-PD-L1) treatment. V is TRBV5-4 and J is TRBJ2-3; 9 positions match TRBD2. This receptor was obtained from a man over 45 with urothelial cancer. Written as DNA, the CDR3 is TGTGCCAGCAGCCCAACGGGACTAGCCACAGATACGCAGTATTTT. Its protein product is CASSPTGLATDTQYF.